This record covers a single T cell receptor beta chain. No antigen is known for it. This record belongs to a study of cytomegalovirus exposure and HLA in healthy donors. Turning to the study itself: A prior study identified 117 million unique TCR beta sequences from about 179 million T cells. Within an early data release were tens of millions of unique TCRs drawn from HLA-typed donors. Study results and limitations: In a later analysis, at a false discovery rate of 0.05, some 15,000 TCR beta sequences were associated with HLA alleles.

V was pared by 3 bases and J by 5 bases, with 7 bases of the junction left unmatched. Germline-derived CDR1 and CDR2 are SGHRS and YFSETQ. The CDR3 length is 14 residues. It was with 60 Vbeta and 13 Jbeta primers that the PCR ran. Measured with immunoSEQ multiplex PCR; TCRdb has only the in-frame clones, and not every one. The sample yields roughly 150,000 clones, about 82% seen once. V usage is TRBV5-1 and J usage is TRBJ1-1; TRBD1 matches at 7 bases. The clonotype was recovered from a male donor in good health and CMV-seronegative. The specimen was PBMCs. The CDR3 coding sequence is TGCGCCAGCAGCTGGACAGGCGGAAGGACTGAAGCTTTCTTT. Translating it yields CASSWTGGRTEAFF.